This T cell receptor beta chain was found in a study of regulatory T cells in long-lasting Graves disease. Germline CDR1 is DFQATT and CDR2 is SNEGSKA (reference sequence). The CDR3 sequence is 11 residues long. V lost 5 bases and J 2 bases, leaving 5 bases between the germline ends. This clonotype was seen more than once but under ten times. Time point indicated: persistent/refractory GD, antithyroid drugs over 5 years with positive TRAb. Making the TCR library involved RNA that had been extracted from PBMCs. Arm-PCR of CDR3 regions and iRepertoire HTBI primers were the basis on which TCR beta libraries were built. TCRdb ran MiXCR on the multiplex PCR reads and lists one entry per CDR3 protein. The data show about 460,000 distinct CDR3 sequences, with about 20% seen just once and around 12% held by the top ten.

The clonotype originates from a female donor with Graves disease. The specimen was peripheral blood mononuclear cells (PBMCs), collected when the disease was refractory, from a patient treated with antithyroid drugs. V is TRBV20-1 and J is TRBJ2-3; the D is unclear. The CDR3 sequence is CSAPSTDTQYF. The CDR3, as DNA: TGCAGTGCTCCCTCCACAGATACGCAGTATTTT.